This T cell receptor (beta chain) was retrieved from a study of T cell responses to AZD1222 COVID-19 vaccine. Comments on this clone: The target antigen is unknown.

The CDR3 length is 14 residues. The V end lost 7 bases, the J end lost 7 bases, and 18 bases lay between the germline ends. Germline V gives CDR1 SEHNR, CDR2 FQNEAQ (reference sequence). Findings and caveats of the study: Nearly half of spike-specific TCRs reportedly target unmutated variant regions. The number of AZD1222 recipients seropositive at baseline was only five or six.

Here immunoSEQ multiplex PCR was the method, and the copy in TCRdb shows in-frame clones only, minus some. The sample contains under 150,000 clones, more than 85% of which appear only once. This chain joins TRBV7-9 and TRBJ2-3, with D unresolved. This receptor was identified in an adult in good health. This sample comprised peripheral blood, obtained on day 0 of MenACWY control vaccination. The CDR3 protein is CASNENSPEHTQYF. The CDR3 nucleotides read TGTGCCAGCAACGAGAATAGCCCGGAGCATACGCAGTATTTT. Full variable domain (rest looked up from reference TRBV7-9 and TRBJ2-3): DTGVSQNPRHKITKRGQNVTFRCDPISEHNRLYWYRQTLGQGPEFLTYFQNEAQLEKSRLLSDRFSAERPKGSFSTLEIQRTEQGDSAMYLCASNENSPEHTQYFGPGTRLTVL.